This entry lists 19 T cell receptor beta chains sequenced from one sample in a study of blood T cell repertoires in COVID-19 (dated by TCRdb to about 2020). The library came from the immunoSEQ multiplex PCR assay. TCRdb took this table from immuneACCESS and kept in-frame rearrangements with V and J called. Such tables lack part of the clones; where checked against another copy, unresolved V genes explain under half of the gap, and the rest is unexplained. The sample table lists about 210,000 clones, around 88% of them with a count of one. The ten largest clonotypes hold 1.5% of the sample. Input material: peripheral blood. The receptors stem from a man between 18 and 35 years old with active or convalescent COVID-19.

The chain joins TRBV27 to TRBJ1-2; TRBD1 is a possible D gene (5 bases). CDR1 and CDR2 (germline): MNHEY, SMNVEV (reference sequence). Trimming removed 6 bases from V and 4 bases from J, with 6 bases in between. CDR3 length: 11 residues. This CDR3 reads CASSQGYGYTF. DNA for the CDR3: TGTGCCAGCAGCCAGGGCTATGGCTACACCTTC.

The rearrangement links TRBV15 to TRBJ1-2; TRBD1 agrees at 9 bases. Germline values: CDR1 LNHNV, CDR2 YYDKDF (reference sequence). The CDR3 covers 17 residues. The V segment lost 1 base and the J segment 7 bases; nucleotides outside the gene matches: 13. The CDR3 bases are TGTGCCACCAGCAGAGGCCTTAGGACAGGGGACTGGGCTGGCTACACCTTC. Protein: CATSRGLRTGDWAGYTF.

This clone was seen repeatedly, ten times or more. This rearrangement joins TRBV4-1 to TRBJ1-3; the D gene is possibly TRBD1 (6 bases). Germline V gene data show CDR1 as MGHRA and CDR2 as YSYEKL. The V and J ends lost 3 bases and 1 base respectively, with 19 bases between them. This CDR3 comprises 18 residues. The CDR3 coding sequence is TGCGCCAGCAGCCAGCCGGGACGGAAGGGACAATCTGGAAACACCATATATTTT. Its translation is CASSQPGRKGQSGNTIYF.

The chain couples TRBV29-1 to TRBJ1-1; TRBD1 might be the D (6 bases). From germline, CDR1 is SQVTM and CDR2 ANQGSEA. Deletions cut 7 bases from V and 1 base from J, with 13 bases between. The CDR3 length is 13 residues. CDR3 loop: CSGGGQTNTEAFF. The CDR3, as DNA: TGCAGCGGGGGAGGACAGACGAACACTGAAGCTTTCTTT.

The rearrangement joins TRBV5-1 to TRBJ2-7, with 10 bases matching TRBD1. Germline loops: CDR1 SGHRS, CDR2 YFSETQ. V was pared by 0 bases and J by 4 bases, with 4 bases of the junction left unmatched. The CDR3 is 15 residues long. Here the CDR3 reads CASSLGTGGWYEQYF. The CDR3 region has the DNA TGCGCCAGCAGCTTGGGGACAGGGGGTTGGTACGAGCAGTACTTC. Variable domain in full (rest from reference TRBV5-1 and TRBJ2-7): KAGVTQTPRYLIKTRGQQVTLSCSPISGHRSVSWYQQTPGQGLQFLFEYFSETQRNKGNFPGRFSGRQFSNSRSEMNVSTLELGDSALYLCASSLGTGGWYEQYFGPGTRLTVT.

This chain connects TRBV29-1 to TRBJ1-2; maybe TRBD1 (6 bases). CDR3 size: 15 residues. Trimming took 2 bases from V and 7 from J, leaving 20 bases between them. Per germline, CDR1 SQVTM and CDR2 ANQGSEA. CDR3 sequence reads: CSVESDSLGVAGYTF. In DNA, the CDR3 is TGCAGCGTTGAATCGGACAGCCTAGGAGTTGCTGGCTACACCTTC.

The chain has TRBV7-2 and TRBJ1-4, with D maybe TRBD1 (5 bases). Germline V gene lookup returns CDR1 SGHTA and CDR2 FQGNSA. V was clipped by 5 bases and J by 4 bases, with 20 bases between them. The CDR3 contains 17 residues. CDR3 nucleotides: TGTGCCAGCAGCCCAGACCCTCCAGGGTCACATAATGAAAAACTGTTTTTT. This codes for CASSPDPPGSHNEKLFF.

This clone was counted a single time. The chain is built from TRBV9 and TRBJ2-2; 7 bases are a match to TRBD2. The CDR3 consists of 15 residues. The V and J ends lost 3 bases and 4 bases, in that order; junction bases with no gene match: 6. The V gene's germline CDR1 is SGDLS and CDR2 YYNGEE. CDR3 DNA: TGTGCCAGCAGCGGGCTAGCGGATGCCACCGGGGAGCTGTTTTTT. It specifies CASSGLADATGELFF.

V is TRBV12-3 or TRBV12-4 and J is TRBJ2-5, with D maybe TRBD1 (8 bases). There are 13 residues in the CDR3. The V and J ends lost 4 bases and 4 bases respectively, with 10 bases between them. CDR3 residues: CASSYRGGETQYF. DNA for the CDR3: TGTGCCAGCAGTTACAGGGGGGGAGAGACCCAGTACTTC.

This clone was counted a single time. The chain links TRBV7-9 to TRBJ2-3; 9 bases agree with TRBD1. Germline V lookup: CDR1 SEHNR, CDR2 FQNEAQ (reference sequence). CDR3 length equals 14 residues. Unmatched junction bases numbered 7, after V lost 5 bases and J lost 7 bases. Here the CDR3 reads CASSPIQGANTQYF. CDR3 nucleotides: TGTGCCAGCAGCCCGATACAGGGGGCAAATACGCAGTATTTT.

This chain joins TRBV7-9 and TRBJ1-5; D uncertain. Per germline, CDR1 SEHNR and CDR2 FQNEAQ (reference sequence). The V end was cut by 1 base, the J end by 2 bases, with 15 bases between. CDR3 length: 17 residues. This CDR3 reads CASSLDSGGGGNQPQHF. CDR3 bases: TGTGCCAGCAGCTTAGATTCGGGAGGAGGCGGCAATCAGCCCCAGCATTTT. Complete variable domain (other parts from reference TRBV7-9 and TRBJ1-5): DTGVSQNPRHKITKRGQNVTFRCDPISEHNRLYWYRQTLGQGPEFLTYFQNEAQLEKSRLLSDRFSAERPKGSFSTLEIQRTEQGDSAMYLCASSLDSGGGGNQPQHFGDGTRLSIL.

The chain employs TRBV29-1 and TRBJ2-7; a possible D gene is TRBD1 (6 bases). CDR1 SQVTM and CDR2 ANQGSEA come from the germline V gene. CDR3 length equals 11 residues. With 6 bases removed from V and 0 bases from J, the gap between germline ends came to 6 bases. CDR3 coding DNA: TGCAGCGTACAGGGCTCCTACGAGCAGTACTTC. Translating gives CSVQGSYEQYF.

This chain links TRBV6-2 or TRBV6-3 with TRBJ2-6, with 12 nucleotides matching TRBD2. The CDR3 runs 18 residues. Germline CDR1 and CDR2: MNHEY and SVGEGT. V lost 5 bases and J lost 7; bases outside the gene matches: 12. In DNA form, the CDR3 reads TGTGCCAGCAGTCAGGCCAGACTAGCGGGAGTGGGAGCCAACGTCCTGACTTTC. It yields the protein CASSQARLAGVGANVLTF.

This clone was counted only a few times. The chain joins TRBV21-1 to TRBJ1-5. TRBV21-1 is deemed a pseudogene. This CDR3 has 13 amino acids. As DNA, the CDR3 is TGTGCCAACAAGTCCGGGGATACTCAGCCCCAGCATTTT. It codes for CANKSGDTQPQHF.

V usage is TRBV4-3 and J usage is TRBJ1-1; D call uncertain. CDR1 and CDR2 (germline): LGHNA, YSLEER. The ends were cut back, 1 base at V and 1 base at J, with 10 bases in the middle. The CDR3 loop spans 15 amino acids. The CDR3 loop reads CASSQASGSNTEAFF. CDR3 in DNA: TGCGCCAGCAGCCAAGCGTCGGGTTCGAACACTGAAGCTTTCTTT.

This sequence joins TRBV11-3 and TRBJ2-7, with 9 bases lining up with TRBD1. The J segment lost 1 base and the V segment lost 1 base, leaving 5 bases of the junction unmatched. The CDR3 runs to 16 residues. CDR1 and CDR2 from the germline V gene are SGHNT and YENEEA. CDR3 in DNA: TGTGCCAGCAGCTTAGGAAGGACAGGGGAATCCTACGAGCAGTACTTC. As protein: CASSLGRTGESYEQYF. Full variable domain (outside the CDR3, taken from reference TRBV11-3 and TRBJ2-7): EAGVVQSPRYKIIEKKQPVAFWCNPISGHNTLYWYLQNLGQGPELLIRYENEEAVDDSQLPKDRFSAERLKGVDSTLKIQPAELGDSAVYLCASSLGRTGESYEQYFGPGTRLTVT.

V gene TRBV27 combines with J gene TRBJ1-5, with no clear D. Germline lookup yields CDR1 MNHEY and CDR2 SMNVEV (reference sequence). V lost 8 bases and J 11 bases, leaving 16 bases between the germline ends. The CDR3 consists of 12 residues. Here the CDR3 DNA reads TGTGCCAGCGGCTGGCTCGACACCGCCCAGCATTTT. It encodes CASGWLDTAQHF.

This rearrangement joins TRBV7-3 to TRBJ2-7, with 8 bases identical to TRBD1. The CDR3 has 15 amino acids. The V gene's germline CDR1 is SGHTA and CDR2 FQGTGA. V was clipped by 5 bases and J by 3 bases; unmatched bases: 9. This CDR3 reads CASSAHRGNLYEQYF. As DNA, the CDR3 is TGTGCCAGCAGCGCCCACAGGGGGAACCTCTACGAGCAGTACTTC.

The chain joins TRBV29-1 to TRBJ1-5; TRBD1 might be the D (5 bases). The germline V and J ends were trimmed by 6 bases and 1 base, with 16 bases remaining between them. The CDR3 consists of 15 residues. Germline lookup yields CDR1 SQVTM and CDR2 ANQGSEA. The CDR3 protein is CSVSFGHPSNQPQHF. The DNA of the CDR3 is TGCAGCGTCTCATTCGGACACCCAAGCAATCAGCCCCAGCATTTT. The full variable domain, with the rest looked up from reference TRBV29-1 and TRBJ1-5, is SAVISQKPSRDICQRGTSLTIQCQVDSQVTMMFWYRQQPGQSLTLIATANQGSEATYESGFVIDKFPISRPNLTFSTLTVSNMSPEDSSIYLCSVSFGHPSNQPQHFGDGTRLSIL.